This paragraph covers one TCR beta chain sequence. Antigen unknown. This entry is derived from a study of Ad26.COV2.S vaccination and SARS-CoV-2 variants. Overall study results and limits: Similar non-spike TCR breadth was seen in vaccine and placebo recipients. Substantial breadth was reported for post-vaccination spike-specific CD8+ and CD4+ T cells.

The CDR3 sequence is 12 residues long. Germline values: CDR1 SNHLY, CDR2 FYNNEI. V lost 6 bases, J lost 4 bases, and 9 bases lay in between. This table comes from immunoSEQ multiplex PCR, and its TCRdb copy is limited to in-frame clones, with some not included. The table has more than 150,000 clones, 87% seen once. The chain joins TRBV2 to TRBJ1-2; a weak D match, TRBD1 (5 bases). This TCR came from a human donor who had recovered from COVID-19. This material consisted of peripheral blood, taken after recovery from COVID-19. CDR3 loop: CASSDSPYGYTF. CDR3 in DNA: TGTGCCAGCAGCGACAGTCCCTATGGCTACACCTTC.